The clone carrying this T cell receptor (beta chain) was seen at least ten times. Its antigen is still unknown. Individual cDNA molecules received unique molecular identifiers in the library. TCRdb reprocessed the RACE reads via MiXCR and lists one record per CDR3 protein. The top ten clones hold 3% to 4.5% of a sample with approximately 110,000 distinct CDR3 sequences, about 11% of them seen once. The entry originates in a study of human T cells and chemical hapten exposure. Germline values: CDR1 GTSNPN, CDR2 SVGIG (reference sequence). The CDR3 is 12 residues long. Between the trimmed V and J ends, which lost 3 bases and 2 bases, there was a span of 7 bases. Study conclusions and caveats: TCRs above 1 in 1000 frequency did not change with DPC sensitization.

Time point denoted: patch test 1, 2 weeks after DPC sensitization. Treatment meaning: therapeutic diphenylcyclopropenone sensitization with weekly scalp DPC. Only after blood had been drawn was each patch test applied. This sequence was found in a woman in her 40s with alopecia areata. Some clones in this sample may be carry-over from other donors' samples. Here the sequenced sample was whole blood, taken in connection with sensitization to the hapten diphenylcyclopropenone (DPC). The chain carries TRBV30 and TRBJ2-5; no clear D. The CDR3 sequence: CAWRQAQETQYF. The CDR3 nucleotides read TGTGCCTGGAGGCAGGCTCAAGAGACCCAGTACTTC.